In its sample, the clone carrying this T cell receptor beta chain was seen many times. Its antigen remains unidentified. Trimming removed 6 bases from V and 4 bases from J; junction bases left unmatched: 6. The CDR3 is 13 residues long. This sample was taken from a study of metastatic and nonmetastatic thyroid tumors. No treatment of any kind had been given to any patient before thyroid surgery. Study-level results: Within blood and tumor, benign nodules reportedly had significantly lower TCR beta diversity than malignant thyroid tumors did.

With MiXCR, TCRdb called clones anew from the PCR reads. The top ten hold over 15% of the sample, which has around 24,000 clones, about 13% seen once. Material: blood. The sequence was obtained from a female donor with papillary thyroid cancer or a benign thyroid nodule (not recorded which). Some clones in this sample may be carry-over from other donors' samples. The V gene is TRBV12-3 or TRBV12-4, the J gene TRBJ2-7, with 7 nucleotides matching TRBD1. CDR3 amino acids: CASSRRQGYEQYF. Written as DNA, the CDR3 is TGTGCCAGCAGCCGGAGACAGGGTTACGAGCAGTACTTC.